This T cell receptor (beta chain) stems from a study of blood T cell repertoires in COVID-19. Study-level information: Some COVID-19 samples were acute and others convalescent; all came from the United States, Italy and Spain.

How the authors handled the data: Using reference gene primer amplification, nucleated cell counts were estimated. TCRdb's table, derived via immunoSEQ multiplex PCR, lists solely in-frame clones and lacks some. The DNA gave D and trimming, while V, J and clone size come from that table. The sample holds some 69,000 clones, roughly 87% seen once. V lost 6 bases to trimming and J lost 7 bases, with 22 bases between them. Germline V gives CDR1 MDHEN, CDR2 SYDVKM. This CDR3 contains 16 residues. This receptor was identified in a man over 45 with COVID-19, enrolled during active disease. Sequenced input: peripheral blood. This chain links TRBV28 with TRBJ1-5; maybe TRBD1 (5 bases). CDR3 in DNA: TGTGCCAGCAGCTCACTTAGGGGCAGGAAGGGACAGCCCCAGCATTTT. Its translation: CASSSLRGRKGQPQHF.